The 12 T cell receptor beta chains listed next were all sequenced from one sample in a study of blood T cell repertoires in COVID-19. The assay was immunoSEQ multiplex PCR, and TCRdb's table has in-frame clones only and misses some. The sample shows roughly 350,000 clones, around 89% of them seen only once. The sequenced material came from peripheral blood. These receptor sequences come from a woman between 50 and 59 years old with active or convalescent COVID-19.

The V and J genes are TRBV5-1 and TRBJ2-5, with 7 nucleotides matching TRBD2. Per germline, CDR1 SGHRS and CDR2 YFSETQ. CDR3 length: 14 residues. The J segment lost 1 base and the V segment lost 5 bases, leaving 5 bases of the junction unmatched. In DNA, the CDR3 is TGCGCCAGCAGATCCCCGGGGGGCCAAGAGACCCAGTACTTC. Residues: CASRSPGGQETQYF.

The chain has TRBV3-1 (or the pseudogene TRBV3-2) and TRBJ1-1; 9 nucleotides align to TRBD1. This CDR3 spans 15 amino acids. The V gene's germline CDR1 is LGHDT and CDR2 YNNKEL (reference sequence). The V gene end was trimmed by 1 base and the J gene end by 1 base; junction bases not matched to a gene: 1. The CDR3 here is CASSQAGQGNTEAFF. In DNA, the CDR3 is TGTGCCAGCAGCCAAGCGGGACAGGGGAACACTGAAGCTTTCTTT.

The chain couples TRBV20-1 to TRBJ1-1; D is unresolved. CDR3 length: 13 residues. Trimming pared 3 bases from V and 11 bases from J, leaving 19 bases between. In germline, CDR1 is DFQATT, CDR2 SNEGSKA (reference sequence). The CDR3 here is CSASSPGGSWAFF. The DNA of the CDR3 is TGCAGTGCTAGTTCCCCCGGCGGGAGTTGGGCTTTCTTT.

This sequence joins TRBV7-8 and TRBJ2-7, with 13 nucleotides matching TRBD2. CDR3 length equals 18 residues. Germline CDR1 and CDR2: SGHVS and FQNEAQ. V lost 3 bases to trimming and J lost 7 bases; unmatched junction nucleotides: 15. The CDR3 DNA reads TGTGCCAGCAGCTTTACCCTCGGACTAGCGGGAGTCTCGGGTGAGCAGTACTTC. This translates into CASSFTLGLAGVSGEQYF.

There are a few counts of this clone. V is TRBV28 and J is TRBJ1-2, with D possibly TRBD1 on 6 matching bases. This CDR3 has 12 residues. With 5 bases removed from V and 8 bases from J, the gap between germline ends came to 12 bases. Germline CDR1 is MDHEN and CDR2 is SYDVKM. CDR3 coding DNA: TGTGCCAGCAGTGCGCAGGGGTACGGCTACACCTTC. It translates to CASSAQGYGYTF.

The CDR3 reads CASSFYQRGGSGELFF. DNA of the CDR3: TGTGCCAGCAGTTTTTACCAGCGGGGGGGCTCCGGGGAGCTGTTTTTT. V usage is TRBV28 and J usage is TRBJ2-2; 10 bases line up with TRBD2. The CDR3 is 16 amino acids. Germline-derived CDR1 and CDR2 are MDHEN and SYDVKM. V was clipped by 3 bases and J by 6 bases; unmatched bases: 7. The full variable domain, with the rest looked up from reference TRBV28 and TRBJ2-2, is DVKVTQSSRYLVKRTGEKVFLECVQDMDHENMFWYRQDPGLGLRLIYFSYDVKMKEKGDIPEGYSVSREKKERFSLILESASTNQTSMYLCASSFYQRGGSGELFFGEGSRLTVL.

This clone was counted once. This chain joins TRBV5-4 and TRBJ2-5; the match to TRBD2 covers 9 bases. V was clipped by 0 bases and J by 4 bases; unmatched bases: 7. This CDR3 is built from 16 residues. Germline values: CDR1 SGHNT, CDR2 YYREEE (reference sequence). The chain's CDR3 is CASSLGGSGRSETQYF. CDR3 sequence (DNA): TGTGCCAGCAGCTTGGGTGGTAGCGGGAGATCAGAGACCCAGTACTTC.

The rearrangement links TRBV5-1 to TRBJ2-7; D perhaps matches TRBD2 (7 bases). Germline CDR1 reads SGHRS; CDR2 reads YFSETQ. The CDR3 loop spans 16 amino acids. The V end was cut by 1 base, the J end by 3 bases, with 17 bases between. This CDR3 is CASSLSGDYPFYEQYF. DNA for the CDR3: TGCGCCAGCAGCTTGTCAGGGGACTACCCTTTCTACGAGCAGTACTTC.

This rearrangement joins TRBV5-6 to TRBJ1-1; no reliable D call. With 2 bases removed from V and 1 base from J, the gap between germline ends came to 9 bases. CDR1 SGHDT and CDR2 YYEEEE come from the germline V gene. This CDR3 has 14 amino acids. The CDR3 nucleotides are TGTGCCAGCAGCTTATTCGGAGGGAACACTGAAGCTTTCTTT. Encoded protein: CASSLFGGNTEAFF.

Points on this clone: Compared with germline, one end of the junction differs, possibly owing to a read error. J is TRBJ2-7 and V is TRBV11-2; TRBD2 matches 9 bases. This CDR3 has 12 amino acids. The germline CDR1 and CDR2 sequences are SGHAT and FQNNGV. CDR3 sequence (DNA): TGTGCCAGCAGCTTAGTAGCGGGAGTGACTCACTTC. Encoded protein: CASSLVAGVTHF.

Regarding this clone: The junction shows a germline mismatch at one end, possibly a read error. The chain employs TRBV6-1 and TRBJ1-5, with a weak D call TRBD1 (5 bases). The CDR3 consists of 13 residues. Germline V gives CDR1 MNHNS, CDR2 SASEGT. The CDR3 coding sequence is TGTGCCAGCAGTGACGGCGGGGCGTTTATCGTGGATTTT. Its translation is CASSDGGAFIVDF.

The J gene is TRBJ1-1, the V gene TRBV5-8, with TRBD1 matching over 12 bases. V lost 4 bases to trimming and J lost 3 bases; unmatched junction nucleotides: 7. The CDR3 is 16 residues long. Looked up from germline, CDR1 is SGHTS and CDR2 is YDEGEE. CDR3 nucleotides: TGTGCCAGCAGCGGGGACAGGGGGCGTTTCGACACTGAAGCTTTCTTT. Residues: CASSGDRGRFDTEAFF. The full variable domain, its missing parts supplied by reference TRBV5-8 and TRBJ1-1, is EAGVTQSPTHLIKTRGQQATLRCSPISGHTSVYWYQQALGLGLQFLLWYDEGEERNRGNFPPRFSGRQFPNYSSELNVNALELEDSALYLCASSGDRGRFDTEAFFGQGTRLTVV.